This TCR beta chain originates from a study of identifying expanded T cells in peripheral blood. V was shortened by 5 bases and J by 2 bases, with 12 bases between the two germline ends. This CDR3 comprises 15 residues. CDR1 is KGHSH and CDR2 is LQKENI in the germline V gene. Data came from immunoSEQ multiplex PCR; TCRdb stores just in-frame clones and leaves some out. The sample has 81,000 or so clones; 84% are singletons. This clonotype was obtained from a person aged 18-70 years in good health. The chain recombines TRBV18 with TRBJ1-4; D is ambiguous. The sequenced sample was blood. The CDR3 DNA reads as TGTGCCAGCTCAAGCCAGCCTGTGACTAATGAAAAACTGTTTTTT. Translated: CASSSQPVTNEKLFF.